Presented here are 17 T cell receptor beta chains from one specimen sequenced in a study of human T cells and chemical hapten exposure. Extraction of total RNA was performed on unfractionated whole blood. Individual cDNA molecules in this library carried unique molecular identifiers. Via MiXCR, TCRdb re-called the reads, giving one row per CDR3 protein. The sample holds about 120,000 distinct CDR3 sequences, over 7.5% seen once. The sample comprised whole blood. The receptor set was obtained from a human donor in good health. Some clones in this sample may be carry-over from other donors' samples.

This clonotype was detected a few times. This chain uses TRBV29-1 with TRBJ2-1, with 8 bases that match TRBD2. The CDR3 has 14 residues. From germline, CDR1 is SQVTM and CDR2 ANQGSEA. Losses at the gene ends were 3 bases for V and 1 base for J; bases not matched to a gene: 2. The DNA of the CDR3 is TGCAGCGTTGATGCTAGCGGGTCCTACAATGAGCAGTTCTTC. Its translation: CSVDASGSYNEQFF.

V usage is TRBV10-3 and J usage is TRBJ1-1, with a possible D match to TRBD1 (5 bases). CDR1 is ENHRY, CDR2 SYGVKD, per germline. The ends were cut back, 3 bases at V and 0 bases at J, with 17 bases in the middle. This CDR3 contains 17 residues. The CDR3 region has the DNA TGTGCCATCAGTGATGAGGGGATGAGGCCCATGAACACTGAAGCTTTCTTT. This encodes CAISDEGMRPMNTEAFF.

The rearrangement joins TRBV12-3 or TRBV12-4 to TRBJ1-2; D gene uncertain. CDR3 length equals 15 residues. Trimming removed 8 bases from V and 4 bases from J, with 20 bases in between. CDR3 sequence (DNA): TGTGCCAGCCCCCAGGAGGGCCAACAATCCTATGGCTACACCTTC. The encoded protein is CASPQEGQQSYGYTF.

This clonotype occurred many times. The chain is built from TRBV7-7 and TRBJ2-2; D not resolved. Trimming removed 3 bases at V and 4 bases at J, with 6 bases between. CDR3 length: 13 amino acids. In germline, CDR1 is SSHAT, CDR2 FNYEAQ (reference sequence). The DNA for the CDR3 is TGTGCCAGCAGCTTCAGTGGCACCGGGGAGCTGTTTTTT. Protein sequence: CASSFSGTGELFF.

This clonotype was detected only once. The chain has TRBV5-1 and TRBJ2-1; the D is unclear. Germline V gives CDR1 SGHRS, CDR2 YFSETQ. The CDR3 sequence is 14 residues long. V lost 0 bases and J lost 10, with 14 bases in between. CDR3 coding DNA: TGCGCCAGCAGCTTGGAGTTTGGGCTATTCGAGCAGTTCTTC. It encodes CASSLEFGLFEQFF. The complete variable domain, with remaining parts taken from reference TRBV5-1 and TRBJ2-1, reads KAGVTQTPRYLIKTRGQQVTLSCSPISGHRSVSWYQQTPGQGLQFLFEYFSETQRNKGNFPGRFSGRQFSNSRSEMNVSTLELGDSALYLCASSLEFGLFEQFFGPGTRLTVL.

The table lists this clonotype with many counts. This chain links TRBV9 with TRBJ2-3; D call uncertain. There are 15 residues in the CDR3. Trimming stripped 3 bases from V and 0 bases from J, with 11 bases between. The V gene's germline CDR1 is SGDLS and CDR2 YYNGEE. CDR3 bases: TGTGCCAGCAGCGCCCCGCCTCCTAGCACAGATACGCAGTATTTT. This sequence encodes CASSAPPPSTDTQYF.

The chain recombines TRBV6-2 or TRBV6-3 with TRBJ2-5, with no clear D. CDR3 length: 14 amino acids. The V gene's germline CDR1 is MNHEY and CDR2 SVGEGT. The V end was cut by 8 bases, the J end by 2 bases, with 15 bases between. The CDR3 DNA is TGTGCCAGCGGCGCCCTTAGCAGGCAAGAGACCCAGTACTTC. This encodes CASGALSRQETQYF.

This chain connects TRBV27 to TRBJ1-1; TRBD1 matches at 8 bases. The trim removed 6 bases at V and 3 bases at J, leaving 6 bases unmatched. The CDR3 contains 14 residues. From germline, CDR1 is MNHEY and CDR2 SMNVEV (reference sequence). The CDR3 loop reads CASSAGGAYTEAFF. CDR3 DNA: TGTGCCAGCAGCGCAGGGGGCGCGTACACTGAAGCTTTCTTT.

This clonotype was counted ten times or more. The rearrangement links TRBV20-1 to TRBJ1-5; D uncertain. CDR1 and CDR2 (germline): DFQATT, SNEGSKA (reference sequence). The CDR3 extends over 14 amino acids. Trimming pared 4 bases from V and 4 bases from J, leaving 14 bases between. The CDR3 reads CSATLGSANQPQHF. DNA for the CDR3: TGCAGTGCTACTCTGGGAAGTGCGAATCAGCCCCAGCATTTT.

This clonotype was seen many times. The chain is built from TRBV9 and TRBJ2-7; no clear D. In germline, CDR1 is SGDLS, CDR2 YYNGEE. The CDR3 sequence is 13 residues long. V was cut by 1 base and J by 3 bases, with 8 bases left in between. This CDR3 reads CASSVSPGYEQYF. CDR3 nucleotide sequence: TGTGCCAGCAGCGTATCCCCCGGCTACGAGCAGTACTTC.

This clonotype was observed many times. This chain uses TRBV7-9 with TRBJ1-1, with D possibly being TRBD1 (6 bases). Germline loops: CDR1 SEHNR, CDR2 FQNEAQ (reference sequence). The V and J ends lost 8 bases and 3 bases respectively, with 22 bases between them. CDR3 length equals 16 residues. The CDR3 bases are TGTGCCAGCCGAATGGCTACGGCAGGGGATGACACTGAAGCTTTCTTT. It translates to CASRMATAGDDTEAFF.

This clonotype was observed a few times. The gene calls are TRBV20-1 and TRBJ2-1; possibly TRBD2 for D (7 bases). The germline CDR1 and CDR2 sequences are DFQATT and SNEGSKA (reference sequence). The CDR3 consists of 14 residues. The ends were cut back, 7 bases at V and 1 base at J, with 14 bases in the middle. For the CDR3, the DNA is TGCAGTGTGGGGGGGGGGGCATCCTACAATGAGCAGTTCTTC. It translates to CSVGGGASYNEQFF.

This clonotype was observed a few times. The chain is built from TRBV4-2 and TRBJ2-1; TRBD2 matches 12 bases. V lost 0 bases to trimming and J lost 7 bases; unmatched junction nucleotides: 13. Germline lookup yields CDR1 LGHNA and CDR2 YNFKEQ. CDR3 length equals 19 residues. The CDR3 DNA is TGTGCCAGCAGCCAAGATGGGCTAGCGGGAGGGCTCTCTCGGAATGAGCAGTTCTTC. Translation gives CASSQDGLAGGLSRNEQFF.

This clonotype was counted ten times or more. This chain connects TRBV6-5 to TRBJ2-7; 7 nucleotides match TRBD1. CDR3 size: 13 residues. Germline V gene sequence: CDR1 MNHEY, CDR2 SVGAGI. The J segment lost 4 bases and the V segment lost 7 bases, leaving 7 bases of the junction unmatched. The CDR3 DNA is TGTGCCAGCAATAGGCAGGGACAGTACGAGCAGTACTTC. Translating gives CASNRQGQYEQYF.

The rearrangement joins TRBV20-1 to TRBJ2-5; D might be TRBD2 (8 bases). Germline assignment: CDR1 DFQATT and CDR2 SNEGSKA (reference sequence). The CDR3 extends over 18 amino acids. The V end was cut by 3 bases, the J end by 2 bases, with 25 bases between. The CDR3 DNA sequence: TGCAGTGCTAGTCTTCGGGAGGGGGCCCAGGACGGACAAGAGACCCAGTACTTC. The encoded protein is CSASLREGAQDGQETQYF.

This clonotype was detected only a few times. The chain carries TRBV12-3 or TRBV12-4 and TRBJ1-2; 9 bases are shared with TRBD1. The CDR3 is 14 residues long. V shed 3 bases, J shed 6 bases, and the junction held 5 bases outside the gene matches. CDR3 region: CASSFHGTGNGYTF. CDR3 in DNA: TGTGCCAGCAGTTTCCACGGGACAGGGAATGGCTACACCTTC.

V usage is TRBV7-2 and J usage is TRBJ2-7, with D possibly TRBD2 on 5 matching bases. Looked up from germline, CDR1 is SGHTA and CDR2 is FQGNSA. The CDR3 loop spans 13 amino acids. Trimming took 1 base from V and 2 from J, leaving 6 bases between them. CDR3 region: CASSLVRAYEQYF. The CDR3 DNA is TGTGCCAGCAGCTTAGTGCGGGCCTACGAGCAGTACTTC.